A selection of T cell receptor beta chains follows, all from one sample in a study of identifying expanded T cells in peripheral blood. TCRdb keeps only in-frame clones here, not all; method: immunoSEQ multiplex PCR. Of about 90,000 clones listed, roughly 86% are singletons. Sequencing input: blood. The receptor source for this set is a person aged 18-69 years in good health. The CDR3 runs from the conserved cysteine through the conserved F or W. The order of the fields is D gene, J gene, V gene, clone size, CDR3 protein, CDR3 DNA. D genes are given only for firm matches. Part of the rows lack a size; the others show once, few, many or a class for expanded clones.

. TRBJ1-6 TRBV19 . CASSTGGLYNSPLHF TGTGCCAGTAGTACGGGGGGACTTTATAATTCACCCCTCCACTTT
. TRBJ2-1 TRBV11-3 once CASSLVNEQFF TGTGCCAGCAGCTTAGTCAATGAGCAGTTCTTC
. TRBJ2-7 TRBV13 . CASSLGARPVQYF TGTGCCAGCAGCTTAGGAGCCAGGCCTGTGCAGTACTTC
. TRBJ1-3 TRBV9 once CASSDHRSSGNTIYF TGTGCCAGCAGCGACCATCGGAGCTCTGGAAACACCATATATTTT
. TRBJ2-1 TRBV5-1 . CASSYGGSQDNEQFF TGCGCCAGCAGCTATGGGGGGAGTCAGGACAATGAGCAGTTCTTC
. TRBJ2-2 TRBV6-5 . CASSYYPNTGELFF TGTGCCAGCAGTTACTACCCGAACACCGGGGAGCTGTTTTTT
. TRBJ1-6 TRBV14 . CASSQGKVAPLHF TGTGCCAGCAGCCAAGGGAAGGTAGCACCCCTCCACTTT
TRBD2 TRBJ2-3 TRBV7-8 . CASSLVGGRGNTQYF TGTGCCAGCAGCTTAGTGGGCGGGAGGGGGAATACGCAGTATTTT
. TRBJ2-1 TRBV15 . CATSRGGIHNEQFF TGTGCCACCAGCAGAGGGGGTATACACAATGAGCAGTTCTTC
. TRBJ1-5 TRBV12-5 . CASGLARGAQRTFYSNQPQHF TGTGCTAGTGGTTTGGCCAGGGGAGCTCAGCGTACTTTTTATAGCAATCAGCCCCAGCATTTT
. TRBJ2-5 TRBV15 once CATSRVPVRVDETQYF TGTGCCACCAGCAGAGTTCCAGTCAGGGTGGACGAGACCCAGTACTTC
. TRBJ1-2 TRBV4-1 few CASSQAPYGYTF TGCGCCAGCAGCCAAGCCCCCTATGGCTACACCTTC
. TRBJ2-5 TRBV5-1 . CASSWSNGGETQYF TGCGCCAGCAGCTGGAGCAATGGCGGGGAGACCCAGTACTTC
. TRBJ1-1 TRBV5-4 . CASSPPGRMNTEAFF TGTGCCAGCAGCCCACCAGGGAGGATGAACACTGAAGCTTTCTTT
. TRBJ2-7 TRBV6-1 . CASSESASALYEQYF TGTGCCAGCAGTGAGTCAGCCAGCGCGCTCTACGAGCAGTACTTC
. TRBJ1-3 TRBV7-2 medium-sized CASSLGGGLNSGNTIYF TGTGCCAGCAGCTTAGGAGGGGGTCTAAACTCTGGAAACACCATATATTTT
TRBD1 TRBJ2-7 TRBV4-2 . CASSLGVVTGVDEQYF TGTGCCAGCAGCCTTGGGGTCGTAACAGGGGTTGACGAGCAGTACTTC
. TRBJ2-5 TRBV2 . CASSEKGYQETQYF TGTGCCAGCAGTGAAAAGGGCTACCAAGAGACCCAGTACTTC
TRBD1 TRBJ1-1 TRBV18 . CASSPKDRTTEAFF TGTGCCAGCTCACCAAAGGACAGGACCACTGAAGCTTTCTTT
. TRBJ1-5 TRBV4-1 . CASSQGRNAGQPQHF TGCGCCAGCAGCCAAGGCAGAAACGCAGGGCAGCCCCAGCATTTT
. TRBJ2-7 TRBV6-1 once CVALGNSYEQYF TGTGTCGCGCTGGGAAACTCCTACGAGCAGTACTTC
TRBD1 TRBJ1-2 TRBV9 . CASSVEDRGYGYTF TGTGCCAGCAGCGTAGAGGACAGGGGATATGGCTACACCTTC
. TRBJ2-3 TRBV5-4 . CASNTGENRASTDTQYF TGTGCCAGCAACACTGGGGAAAACAGGGCAAGCACAGATACGCAGTATTTT
. TRBJ2-7 TRBV28 . CASSLLAGSSYEQYF TGTGCCAGCAGTTTACTGGCGGGAAGCTCCTACGAGCAGTACTTC
. TRBJ2-2 TRBV6-1 . CASSAGRDTGELFF TGTGCCAGCAGTGCCGGTCGGGACACCGGGGAGCTGTTTTTT
. TRBJ1-3 TRBV9 . CASSPDWTSSGNTIYF TGTGCCAGCAGCCCCGATTGGACGAGCTCTGGAAACACCATATATTTT
. TRBJ2-2 TRBV7-3 . CASSLSRGSSNTGELFF TGTGCCAGCAGCTTAAGCAGAGGTTCCTCGAACACCGGGGAGCTGTTTTTT
. TRBJ1-1 TRBV11-3 . CASSLRQGAEAFF TGTGCCAGCAGCTTAAGACAAGGCGCTGAAGCTTTCTTT
. TRBJ1-2 TRBV19 . CASSTRDGYGYTF TGTGCCAGTAGTACCCGGGACGGATATGGCTACACCTTC
TRBD1 TRBJ1-3 TRBV5-1 . CASSPSGTARNTIYF TGCGCCAGCAGCCCATCCGGGACAGCTAGAAACACCATATATTTT
. TRBJ1-5 TRBV15 . CATSKPNQPQHF TGTGCCACCAGCAAACCCAATCAGCCCCAGCATTTT
. TRBJ2-5 TRBV2 . CASSEAGLPQETQYF TGTGCCAGCAGTGAGGCGGGCCTACCCCAAGAGACCCAGTACTTC
TRBD2 TRBJ2-1 TRBV5-1 . CASSGASGSSYNEQFF TGCGCCAGCAGCGGGGCTAGCGGGAGCTCCTACAATGAGCAGTTCTTC
. TRBJ2-5 TRBV5-4 once CASSPQTRSETQYF TGTGCCAGCAGCCCACAGACTAGGTCAGAGACCCAGTACTTC